A selection of T cell receptor beta chains follows, all from one sample in a study of T cell changes during pregnancy in multiple sclerosis. Sequencing was performed with immunoSEQ multiplex PCR; in TCRdb, only in-frame clones are kept and a portion is missing. The table has 50,000 or so clones, nearly 95% seen once. Sequenced here: CD4+ T cells from peripheral blood mononuclear cells, sampled in the second trimester of pregnancy. Source of these receptors: a female donor with multiple sclerosis, enrolled in a pregnancy study. CDR3s include the opening cysteine and the closing phenylalanine or tryptophan. The D gene is left open where the match is weak. Clone size is given for some rows only: seen once, a few or many times, or a class if the clone is expanded.

.	TRBV29-1	.	TRBJ1-4	TGCAGCGTGGCCGGCGGGGGCGGAGGCGAAAAACTGTTTTTT	CSVAGGGGGEKLFF
.	TRBV6-5	.	TRBJ1-6	TGTGCCAGCAGTTACGGGGGGGGGTATAATTCACCCCTCCACTTT	CASSYGGGYNSPLHF
.	TRBV5-1	.	TRBJ2-7	TGCGCCAGCAGCTTGGGGACAGCCGCCTACGAGCAGTACTTC	CASSLGTAAYEQYF
.	TRBV4-2	.	TRBJ1-2	TGTGCCAGCAGCCAAGATCCGACAGTTAACTATGGCTACACCTTC	CASSQDPTVNYGYTF
.	TRBV9	.	TRBJ2-5	TGTGCCAGCAGCGTAGGGGGCAGACGACAAGAGACCCAGTACTTC	CASSVGGRRQETQYF
.	TRBV5-6	.	TRBJ1-5	TGTGCCAGCAGCTTGTTTGCGGGTCAGCCCCAGCATTTT	CASSLFAGQPQHF
.	TRBV28	.	TRBJ2-7	TGTGCCAGCAGTTTAGGGACTGCAGTCTACGAGCAGTACTTC	CASSLGTAVYEQYF
.	TRBV7-3	.	TRBJ2-2	TGTGCCAGCAGCTTATACCAGGGCACCGGGGAGCTGTTTTTT	CASSLYQGTGELFF
once	TRBV5-1	TRBD1	TRBJ2-7	TGCGCCAGCAGCGGCACAGGGGTGGGCTCCTACGAGCAGTACTTC	CASSGTGVGSYEQYF
.	TRBV4-1	.	TRBJ2-1	TGCGCCAGCAGCGGGGTCGGGTTCCTGGAGAGGGATGAGCAGTTCTTC	CASSGVGFLERDEQFF
.	TRBV5-5	.	TRBJ2-3	TGTGCCAGCAGCTTGAACAGGCTCTTCACAGATACGCAGTATTTT	CASSLNRLFTDTQYF
once	TRBV5-5	.	TRBJ2-7	TGTGCCAGCAGCTTTGGGGGGTTCTCCTACGAGCAGTACTTC	CASSFGGFSYEQYF
.	TRBV6-6	TRBD1	TRBJ2-7	TGTGCCAGCAGTCCATCCACAGGGGGCCCCTACGAGCAGTACTTC	CASSPSTGGPYEQYF
.	TRBV4-2	.	TRBJ1-2	TGTGCCAGCAGCCACGCAACGTCGACAGGTGCGCTCGTCTACACCTTC	CASSHATSTGALVYTF
.	TRBV11-2	TRBD2	TRBJ2-7	TGTGCCAGCAGCTTAGATGTAACGGTGGGCGGGGGGGCCAACGAGCAGTACTTC	CASSLDVTVGGGANEQYF
once	TRBV9	TRBD2	TRBJ2-5	TGTGCCAGCAGCGGAGCGGGGTGGGAGACCCAGTACTTC	CASSGAGWETQYF
.	TRBV19	TRBD1	TRBJ2-6	TGTGCCAGTAGTACCACAGGGGGCGCTGGGGCCAACGTCCTGACTTTC	CASSTTGGAGANVLTF
.	TRBV10-3	.	TRBJ1-4	TGTGCCATCAGTCCCACGGGGGATGAAAAACTGTTTTTT	CAISPTGDEKLFF
.	TRBV11-2	.	TRBJ1-1	TGTGCCAGCAGCTTAGTGGCGGGGGCGAACACTGAAGCTTTCTTT	CASSLVAGANTEAFF
.	TRBV29-1	.	TRBJ2-2	TGCAGCGTCACAAACACCGGGGAGCTGTTTTTT	CSVTNTGELFF
.	TRBV14	TRBD1	TRBJ1-2	TGTGCCAGCAGCCATGGGGGACAGCTCTATGGCTACACCTTC	CASSHGGQLYGYTF
.	TRBV6-1	TRBD1	TRBJ2-1	TGTGCCAGCAGTGAACGTAGGGACAGGGAGTTCTTC	CASSERRDREFF
.	TRBV11-2	TRBD1	TRBJ1-1	TGTGCCAGCAGCACGCAGGGGGCTGAAGCTTTCTTT	CASSTQGAEAFF
.	TRBV5-1	.	TRBJ2-1	TGCGCCAGTAGTTTCAGTGGGCCCCAACTCAATGAGCAGTTCTTC	CASSFSGPQLNEQFF
.	TRBV29-1	.	TRBJ2-7	TGCAGCGGGGGAAGGGGTTACGAGCAGTACTTC	CSGGRGYEQYF
.	TRBV11-1	.	TRBJ1-1	TGTGCCAGCAGAGGTCTCAGGGGGAACACTGAAGCTTTCTTT	CASRGLRGNTEAFF
.	TRBV2	.	TRBJ2-3	TGTGCCAGCACTAGCGACTCCATAGATACGCAGTATTTT	CASTSDSIDTQYF
.	TRBV10-2	.	TRBJ2-1	TGCGCCAGCGGGGGGAATGAGCAGTTCTTC	CASGGNEQFF
.	TRBV25-1	.	TRBJ1-1	TGTGCCAGCAGTGACCCTGGAGGATCGAACACTGAAGCTTTCTTT	CASSDPGGSNTEAFF
once	TRBV25-1	TRBD1	TRBJ1-2	TGTGCCAGCGGACAGGGCCCGGGCTATGGCTACACCTTC	CASGQGPGYGYTF
.	TRBV18	.	TRBJ2-7	TGTGCCAGCTCACCAACAGGGTTCTACGAGCAGTACTTC	CASSPTGFYEQYF